This T cell receptor beta chain was found in a study of T cells in Graves' hyperthyroidism and ophthalmopathy. Findings of the study overall: Stable hyperthyroidism was told apart from ophthalmopathy by a model built on 13 V-J features.

The J segment lost 5 bases and the V segment lost 3 bases, leaving 13 bases of the junction unmatched. The CDR3 covers 17 residues. CDR1 MGHRA and CDR2 YSYEKL come from the germline V gene. From RNA transcripts, TCR beta CDR3 regions were amplified. TCR CDR3 regions were first amplified by RT-PCR with HTBI primers. TCRdb called the multiplex PCR reads again in MiXCR, with one record for every CDR3 protein. The sample shows about 400,000 distinct CDR3 sequences, over 11% of them seen only once. 8.5 to 10 ml of fresh peripheral blood supplied the PBMCs. On this clonotype: The antigen is not known.

The sequencing sample was made of blood. This rearrangement joins TRBV4-1 to TRBJ2-5; TRBD2 matches 9 bases. The source is a man aged 45-65 years with Graves' ophthalmopathy. The CDR3 sequence: CASSQGLAPRPGETQYF. The CDR3 coding sequence is TGCGCCAGCAGCCAGGGACTAGCTCCTAGACCAGGGGAGACCCAGTACTTC.